Reported below is one T cell receptor (beta chain). Its antigen is unknown. Here the gene names and germline are mouse. Read data end 4 residues before the CDR3 end; the end is taken from the germline J gene. Extracted from the samples, RNA was reverse transcribed into cDNA to serve as the sequencing template. TCRdb's copy holds only in-frame clones and misses some; the assay was immunoSEQ multiplex PCR. The sample is made up of around 100,000 clones, none counted only once. Per germline, CDR1 NNHDY and CDR2 SYVADS. This CDR3 contains 16 residues. V trimming: 3 bases; J trimming: 2 bases; junction bases outside the gene matches: 5. The data stem from a study of CD8+ T cells in alopecia areata. The overall study: Donor skin was harvested from 6-12-month-old C3H/HeJ mice with spontaneous alopecia and grafted onto roughly 7-10-week-old female C3H/HeJ recipients.

General study results and limits: Sequence data from scalp samples additionally include resident alphabeta T cells of normal skin. It was less clear whether patients shared TCRs than it was in mice, possibly because of HLA. Affected scalp, especially in alopecia totalis/universalis, had a higher clonality than normal scalp did.

The sequence was collected from a C3H/HeJ mouse with alopecia areata. Mouse MHC haplotype: H2-k. Sequencing was carried out using lesional skin. The chain recombines TRBV13-3 with TRBJ2-1, with 10 bases that match TRBD2. The sequenced part of the CDR3 DNA is TGTGCCAGCAGTGGGACTGGGGGAGGGTACTATGCT. It encodes CASSGTGGGYYA. The full CDR3 protein is CASSGTGGGYYAEQFF.